The 27 T cell receptor beta chains below were found in one sample sequenced in a study of beta chain features in type 1 diabetes. These receptors lack a known antigen. Every isolated RNA sample was fully reverse transcribed, so sequencing captured expressed TCRB transcripts. The protocol was immunoSEQ multiplex PCR, while the TCRdb copy is restricted to in-frame clones and leaves out a portion. This sample carries more than 550,000 clones, roughly an eighth of them seen once, and the ten largest clones take approximately 0.043%. Study-wide results and caveats: TCRB CDR3s from Type 1 diabetes patients were moderately but significantly shorter in all four CD4+ subsets.

Material: naive CD4+ T cells from blood. All receptors derive from a man aged 18-30 years with type 1 diabetes.

This clone was detected only a few times. The rearrangement joins TRBV5-1 to TRBJ2-6; D possibly matches TRBD1 or TRBD2 (5 bases each). This CDR3 region has 15 residues. Germline V gene data show CDR1 as SGHRS and CDR2 as YFSETQ. The V end was cut by 3 bases, the J end by 0 bases, with 7 bases between. The CDR3 DNA is TGCGCCAGCAGCTCTGGGACCTCTGGGGCCAACGTCCTGACTTTC. As protein: CASSSGTSGANVLTF.

The rearrangement links TRBV11-2 to TRBJ2-1, with D perhaps TRBD2 (6 bases). The CDR3 is 16 residues long. The V gene's germline CDR1 is SGHAT and CDR2 FQNNGV. Trimming removed 4 bases from V and 0 bases from J, with 13 bases in between. The CDR3 spells CASSSGTLSSYNEQFF. For the CDR3, the DNA is TGTGCCAGCAGCTCCGGGACTCTGAGCTCCTACAATGAGCAGTTCTTC.

Concerning this clone itself: Germline and junction disagree at one end, which may indicate a read error. The chain uses TRBV7-7 and TRBJ2-5, with 12 bases aligning to TRBD1. Per the germline V gene, CDR1 is SSHAT and CDR2 is FNYEAQ (reference sequence). The CDR3 runs 15 residues. Written as DNA, the CDR3 is TGTGCTAGCAGCTCGCCGGGACAGGGGGCGGAGACCCAGTACTTC. It codes for CASSSPGQGAETQYF.

This clone has only a few counts. The chain links TRBV6-6 to TRBJ2-7; D is possibly TRBD2 (6 bases). The CDR3 length is 15 residues. Trimming removed 5 bases from V and 1 base from J, with 15 bases in between. Germline V CDR1 and CDR2: MNHNY, SVGAGI (reference sequence). The chain's CDR3 is CASSLRAGRSYEQYF. In DNA form, the CDR3 reads TGTGCCAGCAGTCTACGAGCGGGTCGATCCTACGAGCAGTACTTC.

This clone came up a few times. The chain uses TRBV29-1 and TRBJ2-5; the D gene is possibly TRBD1 (5 bases). Germline CDR1 SQVTM, CDR2 ANQGSEA. V was shortened by 5 bases and J by 1 base, with 23 bases between the two germline ends. The CDR3 consists of 17 residues. The CDR3 region is CSVLPPVGVRGQETQYF. CDR3 in DNA: TGCAGCGTTCTTCCCCCAGTAGGGGTTAGAGGCCAAGAGACCCAGTACTTC.

This clone has a handful of counts. This chain connects TRBV19 to TRBJ2-6; D gene unclear. V was trimmed by 3 bases and J by 2 bases, leaving 14 bases between them. This CDR3 has 17 amino acids. CDR1 is LNHDA and CDR2 is SQIVND in the germline V gene (reference sequence). CDR3 sequence reads: CASSIGQGVAGANVLTF. The CDR3 region has the DNA TGTGCCAGTAGTATCGGGCAAGGAGTCGCTGGGGCCAACGTCCTGACTTTC.

In its sample, this clone was seen a few times. This chain connects TRBV7-9 to TRBJ2-7, with D possibly matching TRBD1 (5 bases). In germline, CDR1 is SEHNR, CDR2 FQNEAQ (reference sequence). Trimming removed 5 bases from V and 2 bases from J, with 13 bases in between. This CDR3 comprises 14 residues. CDR3 sequence: CASSGQGATYEQYF. The CDR3 coding sequence is TGTGCCAGCAGCGGTCAGGGCGCCACCTACGAGCAGTACTTC.

This clone was detected a few times. CDR3 region: CASRTGGANIQYF. The CDR3 DNA reads TGTGCCAGTAGGACAGGCGGGGCAAACATTCAGTACTTC. This rearrangement joins TRBV19 to TRBJ2-4; either TRBD1 or TRBD2 may fit D (6 bases each). The ends were cut back, 6 bases at V and 6 bases at J, with 12 bases in the middle. This CDR3 is built from 13 residues. CDR1 LNHDA and CDR2 SQIVND come from the germline V gene (reference sequence). The full variable domain, rest sourced from reference TRBV19 and TRBJ2-4, is DGGITQSPKYLFRKEGQNVTLSCEQNLNHDAMYWYRQDPGQGLRLIYYSQIVNDFQKGDIAEGYSVSREKKESFPLTVTSAQKNPTAFYLCASRTGGANIQYFGAGTRLSVL.

This clone has a handful of counts. This chain uses TRBV27 with TRBJ1-2, with 9 bases lining up with TRBD1. CDR3 length: 15 amino acids. V lost 5 bases and J lost 3; bases outside the gene matches: 7. Germline assignment: CDR1 MNHEY and CDR2 SMNVEV (reference sequence). The CDR3, as DNA: TGTGCCAGCAGTACCGGACAGGGGATCGACTATGGCTACACCTTC. This translates into CASSTGQGIDYGYTF.

The rearrangement uses TRBV12-2 and TRBJ1-1; the DNA was not used to check the table's D call, TRBD1. TRBV12-2 is deemed a pseudogene. CDR3 length equals 15 residues. The CDR3 coding sequence is TGTGCAAGTCACACCGCAGGATTCATGAACACTGAAGCTTTCTTT. This codes for CASHTAGFMNTEAFF.

The table lists this clone with a few counts. The gene calls are TRBV5-1 and TRBJ1-5, with D unclear. Germline CDR1 reads SGHRS; CDR2 reads YFSETQ. The CDR3 extends over 13 amino acids. V lost 1 base and J 4 bases, leaving 6 bases between the germline ends. The CDR3 protein is CASSLNQNQPQHF. CDR3 coding DNA: TGCGCCAGCAGCTTGAATCAGAATCAGCCCCAGCATTTT.

This sequence joins TRBV7-6 and TRBJ1-4; D is unclear. V dropped 5 bases and J dropped 8 bases, with 12 bases sitting between them. CDR3 length: 13 residues. Germline CDR1 reads SGHVS; CDR2 reads FNYEAQ. The CDR3 reads CASSPQGLEKLFF. The CDR3 region has the DNA TGTGCCAGCAGCCCCCAAGGGCTAGAAAAACTGTTTTTT.

This clone turned up a few times. The chain employs TRBV7-2 and TRBJ2-5, with 10 bases fitting TRBD2. The CDR3 runs 14 residues. Trimming took 6 bases from V and 3 from J; bases not matched to a gene: 4. The germline CDR1 and CDR2 sequences are SGHTA and FQGNSA. The CDR3 region has the DNA TGTGCCAGCAGTCGAGGACTAGCGGAAGAGACCCAGTACTTC. Its translation: CASSRGLAEETQYF.

In this sample, this clone turned up once. V gene TRBV18 combines with J gene TRBJ2-5, with 7 bases fitting TRBD2. From germline, CDR1 is KGHSH and CDR2 LQKENI. The ends lost 2 bases at V and 5 bases at J; junction bases unmatched: 2. The CDR3 runs 13 residues. The CDR3 is CASSPSRGETQYF. CDR3 in DNA: TGTGCCAGCTCACCATCGCGGGGGGAGACCCAGTACTTC.

This clone was seen a handful of times. The chain joins TRBV9 to TRBJ1-2; 9 nucleotides agree with TRBD1. The germline V gene encodes CDR1 SGDLS and CDR2 YYNGEE. V shed 0 bases and J 2 bases; nucleotides not matched to a gene: 2. This CDR3 contains 15 residues. CDR3 sequence: CASSVDGQGNYGYTF. The CDR3 nucleotides are TGTGCCAGCAGCGTAGATGGACAGGGGAACTATGGCTACACCTTC.

This clone was observed a few times. The rearrangement joins TRBV7-2 to TRBJ2-5; the D call may be TRBD1 or TRBD2 (5 bases each). CDR3 length: 15 amino acids. CDR1 SGHTA and CDR2 FQGNSA come from the germline V gene. The ends were cut back, 0 bases at V and 7 bases at J, with 15 bases in the middle. CDR3 sequence reads: CASSLARGAKWTQYF. Here the CDR3 DNA reads TGTGCCAGCAGCTTAGCGAGAGGGGCCAAGTGGACCCAGTACTTC.

This chain joins TRBV11-2 and TRBJ2-6; no reliable D call. The germline V and J ends were trimmed by 5 bases and 4 bases, with 9 bases remaining between them. The CDR3 contains 14 residues. Germline V lookup: CDR1 SGHAT, CDR2 FQNNGV. DNA for the CDR3: TGTGCCAGCAGCGCAAGTTCCGGGGCCAACGTCCTGACTTTC. The encoded protein is CASSASSGANVLTF.

This clone occurred a few times. V and J are TRBV18 and TRBJ1-1; no definite D call. CDR1 and CDR2 from the germline V gene are KGHSH and LQKENI. V was pared by 3 bases and J by 0 bases, with 5 bases between. The CDR3 is 13 amino acids. The CDR3 is CASSPSVNTEAFF. The CDR3 coding sequence is TGTGCCAGCTCACCCAGTGTGAACACTGAAGCTTTCTTT.

This clone appeared a few times. This chain links TRBV30 with TRBJ1-1; TRBD1 might be the D (6 bases). From germline, CDR1 is GTSNPN and CDR2 SVGIG (reference sequence). This CDR3 spans 15 amino acids. V was trimmed by 0 bases and J by 5 bases, leaving 16 bases between them. The CDR3 nucleotides read TGTGCCTGGAGTGTACGGGGGGCTAGGCAGACTGAAGCTTTCTTT. The encoded protein is CAWSVRGARQTEAFF. The whole variable domain, filled in from reference TRBV30 and TRBJ1-1, reads SQTIHQWPATLVQPVGSPLSLECTVEGTSNPNLYWYRQAAGRGLQLLFYSVGIGQISSEVPQNLSASRPQDRQFILSSKKLLLSDSGFYLCAWSVRGARQTEAFFGQGTRLTVV.

Here the CDR3 reads CASSLELAGTGELFF. The DNA for the CDR3 is TGTGCCAGCAGCTTAGAGCTAGCGGGGACCGGGGAGCTGTTTTTT. The chain recombines TRBV7-2 with TRBJ2-2, with TRBD2 matching over 9 bases. CDR1 SGHTA and CDR2 FQGNSA come from the germline V gene. The CDR3 is made up of 15 amino acids. The V and J ends lost 1 base and 5 bases, in that order; junction bases with no gene match: 2.

This clone was counted only a few times. The chain combines TRBV20-1 with TRBJ2-1; D gene unclear. CDR1 and CDR2 (germline): DFQATT, SNEGSKA (reference sequence). The CDR3 runs 11 residues. V was clipped by 6 bases and J by 10 bases, with 13 bases between them. The CDR3 here is CSAAQGQEQFF. CDR3 in DNA: TGCAGTGCCGCCCAAGGCCAGGAGCAGTTCTTC.

V and J are TRBV30 and TRBJ2-7, with 8 bases matching TRBD2. The germline CDR1 and CDR2 sequences are GTSNPN and SVGIG (reference sequence). The CDR3 covers 17 residues. The V segment lost 2 bases and the J segment 2 bases; nucleotides outside the gene matches: 14. The CDR3 nucleotides are TGTGCCTGGAGTTTTTTTCGGAACCTAGCGGGCACCTACGAGCAGTACTTC. Residues: CAWSFFRNLAGTYEQYF.

This clone was seen a few times. The J gene is TRBJ2-2, the V gene TRBV9; 8 bases match TRBD1. Trimming removed 4 bases from V and 2 bases from J; junction bases left unmatched: 4. The CDR3 totals 15 residues. Germline assignment: CDR1 SGDLS and CDR2 YYNGEE. CDR3 residues: CASSSGQGNTGELFF. Here the CDR3 DNA reads TGTGCCAGCAGCTCCGGACAGGGCAACACCGGGGAGCTGTTTTTT.

This rearrangement joins TRBV10-3 to TRBJ1-6; 8 nucleotides match TRBD1. This CDR3 contains 15 residues. Germline V CDR1 and CDR2: ENHRY, SYGVKD. With 3 bases clipped from V and 10 bases from J, the junction kept 8 bases outside the gene matches. The chain's CDR3 is CAISDSQGGRSPLHF. The CDR3, as DNA: TGTGCCATCAGTGACTCACAGGGGGGACGATCACCCCTCCACTTT.

The chain's CDR3 is CSVSIQGYNEQFF. CDR3 DNA sequence: TGCAGCGTTTCAATACAGGGCTACAATGAGCAGTTCTTC. This chain uses TRBV29-1 with TRBJ2-1; possible D gene TRBD1, 6 bases. The V gene lost 5 bases and the J gene lost 3 bases, with 11 bases spanning the gap. CDR1 is SQVTM, CDR2 ANQGSEA, per germline. The CDR3 is 13 amino acids.

This clone was seen a handful of times. V is TRBV2 and J is TRBJ2-1; D perhaps matches TRBD2 (6 bases). The CDR3 covers 15 residues. Per the germline V gene, CDR1 is SNHLY and CDR2 is FYNNEI. V lost 3 bases and J lost 4, with 13 bases in between. The CDR3 loop reads CASSDGGAGYNEQFF. The CDR3 coding sequence is TGTGCCAGCAGTGATGGGGGAGCGGGTTACAATGAGCAGTTCTTC.

The chain uses TRBV21-1 and TRBJ2-3; the table's TRBD1 call for D was not verified on the DNA. TRBV21-1 is designated a pseudogene. The CDR3 is 16 residues long. The CDR3: CASSAGTGGPPDTQYF. The DNA of the CDR3 is TGTGCCAGCAGCGCGGGGACAGGGGGCCCTCCAGATACGCAGTATTTT.